The T cell receptor (beta chain) described here comes from a study of CD8 T cells in ankylosing spondylitis. About this clonotype: What it recognizes is unknown.

This CDR3 comprises 15 residues. Trimming removed 1 base at V and 6 bases at J, with 15 bases between. Germline V gene sequence: CDR1 SGHTA, CDR2 FQGNSA. Study-level findings and limits: There was reportedly significant enrichment of clones that were disease-linked in matched ankylosing spondylitis synovial fluid. What appeared characteristic of ankylosing spondylitis blood was a TCR beta motif of fewer than ten highly homologous variants.

It was by quantitative 5'-RACE with molecular barcodes that TCR beta libraries were made. TCRdb reprocessed the 5' RACE reads via MiXCR and lists one record per CDR3 protein. The table records a few hundred thousand distinct CDR3 sequences, roughly 10% of them present only once. Sequenced input: blood, either unsorted or a sorted T cell fraction (not recorded which). The sequence was collected from a male donor with ankylosing spondylitis or in good health (not recorded which). This chain joins TRBV7-2 and TRBJ1-1; no reliable D call. The CDR3 region is CASSLVYQGAAEAFF. The CDR3 DNA sequence: TGTGCCAGCAGCTTAGTGTACCAAGGCGCGGCTGAAGCTTTCTTT. The complete variable domain, with remaining parts taken from reference TRBV7-2 and TRBJ1-1, reads GAGVSQSPSNKVTEKGKDVELRCDPISGHTALYWYRQSLGQGLEFLIYFQGNSAPDKSGLPSDRFSAERTGGSVSTLTIQRTQQEDSAVYLCASSLVYQGAAEAFFGQGTRLTVV.